This is a list of T cell receptor beta chains from one sample in a study of cytomegalovirus exposure and HLA in healthy donors. Using immunoSEQ multiplex PCR, the repertoire was profiled, and TCRdb retains in-frame clones only, with some absent. This table has more than 90,000 clones, about two thirds appearing once. Material for sequencing was PBMCs. Every receptor here comes from a man aged 45-65 years in good health and CMV-seronegative. Each CDR3 is given with its conserved first and last residue. D genes are given only for firm matches. Clone size is shown for a subset of rows, as once, few, many or a class of expanded clone.

abundance: .; j_gene: TRBJ1-1; v_gene: TRBV2; d_gene: .; CDR3aa: CATSNRADTEAFF; CDR3nt: TGTGCCACCTCCAACAGGGCGGACACTGAAGCTTTCTTT
abundance: .; j_gene: TRBJ2-3; v_gene: TRBV7-3; d_gene: .; CDR3aa: CASSLGRAWNTDTQYF; CDR3nt: TGTGCCAGCAGCTTAGGGCGGGCATGGAACACAGATACGCAGTATTTT
abundance: .; j_gene: TRBJ1-4; v_gene: TRBV10-3; d_gene: .; CDR3aa: CAISPAAREEKLFF; CDR3nt: TGTGCCATCAGCCCTGCGGCCCGGGAAGAAAAACTGTTTTTT
abundance: few; j_gene: TRBJ1-5; v_gene: TRBV4-3; d_gene: .; CDR3aa: CASSQDWQSNQPQHF; CDR3nt: TGCGCCAGCAGCCAAGATTGGCAAAGCAATCAGCCCCAGCATTTT
abundance: .; j_gene: TRBJ2-7; v_gene: TRBV30; d_gene: TRBD2; CDR3aa: CAWRRRGAGGSYEQYF; CDR3nt: TGTGCCTGGAGGCGCAGGGGAGCGGGGGGGTCCTACGAGCAGTACTTC
abundance: .; j_gene: TRBJ1-1; v_gene: TRBV2; d_gene: TRBD1; CDR3aa: CASSEQGVVTEAFF; CDR3nt: TGTGCCAGCAGCGAACAGGGGGTGGTTACTGAAGCTTTCTTT
abundance: .; j_gene: TRBJ1-5; v_gene: TRBV6-1; d_gene: .; CDR3aa: CASSEGLGPQHF; CDR3nt: TGTGCCAGCAGTGAAGGCCTCGGGCCCCAGCATTTT
abundance: .; j_gene: TRBJ2-5; v_gene: TRBV4-1; d_gene: TRBD1; CDR3aa: CASSRVGQFQETQYF; CDR3nt: TGCGCCAGCAGCCGGGTGGGACAGTTCCAAGAGACCCAGTACTTC
abundance: few; j_gene: TRBJ1-5; v_gene: TRBV7-2; d_gene: TRBD1; CDR3aa: CASSSNTGGGQPQHF; CDR3nt: TGTGCCAGCAGCTCAAACACAGGGGGGGGCCAGCCCCAGCATTTT
abundance: .; j_gene: TRBJ1-4; v_gene: TRBV4-3; d_gene: .; CDR3aa: CASSQVLGTLEKLFF; CDR3nt: TGCGCCAGCAGCCAAGTACTCGGGACACTCGAAAAACTGTTTTTT
abundance: .; j_gene: TRBJ2-1; v_gene: TRBV19; d_gene: TRBD1; CDR3aa: CASSIFPGQGVGEQFF; CDR3nt: TGTGCCAGTAGTATCTTCCCGGGACAGGGCGTAGGTGAGCAGTTCTTC
abundance: .; j_gene: TRBJ1-4; v_gene: TRBV20-1; d_gene: .; CDR3aa: CSARDPPGDFF; CDR3nt: TGCAGTGCTAGAGACCCTCCCGGGGATTTTTTT
abundance: .; j_gene: TRBJ1-4; v_gene: TRBV5-4; d_gene: .; CDR3aa: CASSPSTNEKLFF; CDR3nt: TGTGCCAGCAGCCCTTCAACTAATGAAAAACTGTTTTTT
abundance: few; j_gene: TRBJ1-3; v_gene: TRBV2; d_gene: .; CDR3aa: CASTRFSGNTIYF; CDR3nt: TGTGCCAGCACGCGGTTCTCTGGAAACACCATATATTTT
abundance: .; j_gene: TRBJ1-2; v_gene: TRBV25-1; d_gene: .; CDR3aa: CASSEHPPGGYTF; CDR3nt: TGTGCCAGCAGTGAACATCCCCCAGGGGGCTACACCTTC
abundance: .; j_gene: TRBJ1-4; v_gene: TRBV7-2; d_gene: TRBD1; CDR3aa: CASSHKGGAEEKLFF; CDR3nt: TGTGCCAGCAGCCACAAAGGGGGCGCCGAAGAAAAACTGTTTTTT
abundance: few; j_gene: TRBJ2-7; v_gene: TRBV6-5; d_gene: TRBD2; CDR3aa: CASRRDYSYEQYF; CDR3nt: TGTGCCAGCAGGCGGGACTACTCCTACGAGCAGTACTTC
abundance: .; j_gene: TRBJ2-7; v_gene: TRBV5-1; d_gene: TRBD2; CDR3aa: CASSLVAGSSYEQYF; CDR3nt: TGCGCCAGCAGCTTGGTAGCGGGGAGCTCCTACGAGCAGTACTTC
abundance: .; j_gene: TRBJ1-2; v_gene: TRBV2; d_gene: .; CDR3aa: CASNLGPYGYTF; CDR3nt: TGTGCCAGCAACCTGGGCCCATATGGCTACACCTTC
abundance: once; j_gene: TRBJ1-2; v_gene: TRBV28; d_gene: .; CDR3aa: CASNRYGYTF; CDR3nt: TGTGCCAGCAATCGCTATGGCTACACCTTC
abundance: few; j_gene: TRBJ2-3; v_gene: TRBV9; d_gene: .; CDR3aa: CASSVFGGPPDTQYF; CDR3nt: TGTGCCAGCAGCGTATTCGGGGGACCCCCGGATACGCAGTATTTT
abundance: .; j_gene: TRBJ2-7; v_gene: TRBV4-3; d_gene: .; CDR3aa: CASSRNIQGSYEQYF; CDR3nt: TGCGCCAGCAGCCGCAACATACAGGGAAGCTACGAGCAGTACTTC
abundance: few; j_gene: TRBJ1-1; v_gene: TRBV14; d_gene: .; CDR3aa: CASSQAAQPVQFNTEAFF; CDR3nt: TGTGCCAGCAGCCAAGCAGCCCAGCCGGTACAGTTCAACACTGAAGCTTTCTTT
abundance: medium-sized; j_gene: TRBJ2-7; v_gene: TRBV4-1; d_gene: TRBD2; CDR3aa: CASSQGLAGTYEQYF; CDR3nt: TGCGCCAGCAGCCAAGGACTAGCGGGGACCTACGAGCAGTACTTC
abundance: many; j_gene: TRBJ2-1; v_gene: TRBV7-2; d_gene: TRBD2; CDR3aa: CASSSLTSAYNEQFF; CDR3nt: TGTGCCAGCAGCTCACTAACTAGCGCCTACAATGAGCAGTTCTTC
abundance: .; j_gene: TRBJ2-1; v_gene: TRBV2; d_gene: TRBD1; CDR3aa: CASSPGTANEQFF; CDR3nt: TGTGCCAGCAGTCCCGGGACAGCTAATGAGCAGTTCTTC
abundance: .; j_gene: TRBJ1-1; v_gene: TRBV19; d_gene: .; CDR3aa: CASSIPGINSAGGTAEAFF; CDR3nt: TGTGCCAGTAGTATTCCGGGGATAAATAGCGCAGGCGGAACGGCTGAAGCTTTCTTT
abundance: .; j_gene: TRBJ2-7; v_gene: TRBV5-1; d_gene: TRBD1; CDR3aa: CASDNGQATEQYF; CDR3nt: TGCGCCAGCGATAATGGACAGGCGACCGAGCAGTACTTC
abundance: .; j_gene: TRBJ1-6; v_gene: TRBV6-1; d_gene: .; CDR3aa: CASSEARPSSYNSPLHF; CDR3nt: TGTGCCAGCAGTGAAGCCAGGCCCAGCTCCTATAATTCACCCCTCCACTTT
abundance: few; j_gene: TRBJ1-2; v_gene: TRBV30; d_gene: TRBD1; CDR3aa: CAWEDTRQGWSYGYTF; CDR3nt: TGTGCCTGGGAAGACACAAGACAGGGATGGTCCTATGGCTACACCTTC
abundance: .; j_gene: TRBJ2-1; v_gene: TRBV5-1; d_gene: .; CDR3aa: CASSQEGFLSVYEQFF; CDR3nt: TGCGCCAGCAGTCAGGAGGGCTTCCTCTCGGTCTATGAGCAGTTCTTC
abundance: .; j_gene: TRBJ1-2; v_gene: TRBV7-9; d_gene: .; CDR3aa: CASSIPGNYGYTF; CDR3nt: TGTGCCAGCAGCATTCCAGGGAACTATGGCTACACCTTC
abundance: .; j_gene: TRBJ2-7; v_gene: TRBV7-3; d_gene: .; CDR3aa: CASSLPGLFSYEQYF; CDR3nt: TGTGCCAGCAGTCTCCCGGGTCTCTTCTCCTACGAGCAGTACTTC
abundance: .; j_gene: TRBJ2-5; v_gene: TRBV18; d_gene: .; CDR3aa: CASSPYRGNQETQYF; CDR3nt: TGTGCCAGCTCACCTTACCGCGGGAACCAAGAGACCCAGTACTTC
abundance: .; j_gene: TRBJ2-7; v_gene: TRBV5-1; d_gene: TRBD1; CDR3aa: CASSTSGTGGDEQYF; CDR3nt: TGCGCCAGCAGCACATCCGGGACAGGGGGGGACGAGCAGTACTTC
abundance: few; j_gene: TRBJ2-4; v_gene: TRBV28; d_gene: .; CDR3aa: CASSSWQGLSKNIQYF; CDR3nt: TGTGCCAGCAGTTCTTGGCAGGGCTTATCCAAAAACATTCAGTACTTC
abundance: once; j_gene: TRBJ1-4; v_gene: TRBV10-1; d_gene: TRBD1; CDR3aa: CASRVNPGQGRGVEKLFF; CDR3nt: TGCGCCAGCAGAGTCAATCCGGGACAGGGCAGAGGGGTTGAAAAACTGTTTTTT
abundance: .; j_gene: TRBJ2-7; v_gene: TRBV28; d_gene: TRBD1; CDR3aa: CASSLPGQGGNEQYF; CDR3nt: TGTGCCAGCAGTCTCCCGGGACAGGGCGGAAACGAGCAGTACTTC
abundance: .; j_gene: TRBJ1-1; v_gene: TRBV9; d_gene: .; CDR3aa: CASSTFDSENNTEAFF; CDR3nt: TGTGCCAGCAGCACCTTCGACAGTGAGAATAACACTGAAGCTTTCTTT
abundance: .; j_gene: TRBJ1-6; v_gene: TRBV7-2; d_gene: TRBD1; CDR3aa: CASSPSTGGYNSPLHF; CDR3nt: TGTGCCAGCAGCCCCTCTACAGGGGGCTATAATTCACCCCTCCACTTT
abundance: .; j_gene: TRBJ1-1; v_gene: TRBV7-9; d_gene: .; CDR3aa: CASSLGSTRNTEAFF; CDR3nt: TGTGCCAGCAGCTTAGGTTCGACAAGGAACACTGAAGCTTTCTTT
abundance: .; j_gene: TRBJ1-5; v_gene: TRBV28; d_gene: .; CDR3aa: CASSFRQGPNQPQHF; CDR3nt: TGTGCCAGCAGTTTCCGGCAGGGGCCCAATCAGCCCCAGCATTTT
abundance: .; j_gene: TRBJ1-1; v_gene: TRBV6-5; d_gene: TRBD1; CDR3aa: CASSQQGSVTEAFF; CDR3nt: TGTGCCAGCAGCCAACAGGGGTCGGTCACTGAAGCTTTCTTT
abundance: .; j_gene: TRBJ2-3; v_gene: TRBV28; d_gene: TRBD1; CDR3aa: CASSLRQGEGDTQYF; CDR3nt: TGTGCCAGCAGTTTACGGCAGGGGGAAGGAGATACGCAGTATTTT
abundance: few; j_gene: TRBJ1-1; v_gene: TRBV7-9; d_gene: .; CDR3aa: CASSLYRNTEAFF; CDR3nt: TGTGCCAGCAGCTTATACAGAAACACTGAAGCTTTCTTT
abundance: .; j_gene: TRBJ2-5; v_gene: TRBV27; d_gene: .; CDR3aa: CASSLTDQQETQYF; CDR3nt: TGTGCCAGCAGTTTAACAGACCAGCAAGAGACCCAGTACTTC
abundance: .; j_gene: TRBJ2-5; v_gene: TRBV27; d_gene: TRBD1; CDR3aa: CASSRRSGTGIETQYF; CDR3nt: TGTGCCAGCAGTAGGAGGTCCGGGACAGGGATTGAGACCCAGTACTTC
abundance: .; j_gene: TRBJ1-1; v_gene: TRBV27; d_gene: TRBD1; CDR3aa: CASRDRVNTEAFF; CDR3nt: TGTGCCAGCAGGGACAGGGTGAACACTGAAGCTTTCTTT
abundance: .; j_gene: TRBJ1-2; v_gene: TRBV4-3; d_gene: TRBD1; CDR3aa: CASRDPGQVSGYTF; CDR3nt: TGCGCCAGCAGGGATCCGGGACAGGTCTCTGGCTACACCTTC
abundance: .; j_gene: TRBJ1-2; v_gene: TRBV7-9; d_gene: TRBD1; CDR3aa: CASSRDRAYGYTF; CDR3nt: TGTGCCAGCAGCCGGGACAGGGCATATGGCTACACCTTC
abundance: .; j_gene: TRBJ1-1; v_gene: TRBV23-1; d_gene: .; CDR3aa: CASSHQGMNTEAFF; CDR3nt: TGCGCCAGCAGTCATCAGGGGATGAACACTGAAGCTTTCTTT
abundance: .; j_gene: TRBJ1-6; v_gene: TRBV4-3; d_gene: TRBD1; CDR3aa: CASSPLAGTGNSPLHF; CDR3nt: TGCGCCAGCAGCCCCTTAGCCGGGACAGGAAATTCACCCCTCCACTTT
abundance: .; j_gene: TRBJ2-3; v_gene: TRBV6-6; d_gene: TRBD2; CDR3aa: CATRTGTSLDTQYF; CDR3nt: TGTGCCACCAGAACCGGGACTAGCCTCGATACGCAGTATTTT